This T cell receptor beta chain comes out of a study of T cell responses to AZD1222 COVID-19 vaccine. Whole-study findings and limits: There were repertoire samples only from the period after the peak T cell response. White British ancestry dominated among donors, who included more females, and clonal diversity was possibly underestimated. Spike as a whole was targeted by vaccine-associated CD4 TCRs, dominant at 160-218 and 743-854.

A word on this clone: The antigen is not known.

Deletions cut 3 bases from V and 4 bases from J, with 7 bases between. CDR1 is MNHNS, CDR2 SASEGT, per germline. The length of the CDR3 is 13 residues. The assay was immunoSEQ multiplex PCR, and TCRdb's table has in-frame clones only and misses some. The profile shows 180,000 or so clones, approximately 93% of them singletons. Material: peripheral blood, obtained 28 days after the second AZD1222 dose. V usage is TRBV6-1 and J usage is TRBJ1-3; D remains unclear. The clonotype comes from an adult who received the AZD1222 COVID-19 vaccine. The DNA of the CDR3 is TGTGCCAGCAGTGATGAGGGAGGAAACACCATATATTTT. Translating gives CASSDEGGNTIYF.